These 16 T cell receptor beta chains share one sample of origin, sequenced in a study of T cell responses to AZD1222 COVID-19 vaccine. Here immunoSEQ multiplex PCR was the method, and the copy in TCRdb shows in-frame clones only, minus some. The sample records fewer than 300,000 clones, about 92% being singletons. This material consisted of peripheral blood, taken on day 0 of AZD1222 vaccination. The receptor source for this set is an adult in good health.

V gene TRBV3-1 (or the pseudogene TRBV3-2) combines with J gene TRBJ2-7; the match to TRBD1 covers 9 bases. V lost 4 bases and J lost 9; bases outside the gene matches: 10. This CDR3 has 14 residues. CDR1 is LGHDT, CDR2 YNNKEL, per germline (reference sequence). For the CDR3, the DNA is TGTGCCAGCAGCCCATCGGGACAGGGTGTTTGGCAGTACTTC. This sequence encodes CASSPSGQGVWQYF.

The V and J genes are TRBV19 and TRBJ1-4, with D possibly being TRBD1 (5 bases). This CDR3 is 16 amino acids long. V dropped 6 bases and J dropped 5 bases, with 19 bases sitting between them. Germline V gene sequence: CDR1 LNHDA, CDR2 SQIVND (reference sequence). The CDR3 protein is CASSPVRQMINEKLFF. In DNA form, the CDR3 reads TGTGCCAGTAGCCCCGTTAGACAGATGATAAATGAAAAACTGTTTTTT.

This chain links TRBV11-3 with TRBJ2-7; D is uncertain. Trimming removed 1 base at V and 4 bases at J, with 11 bases between. The V gene's germline CDR1 is SGHNT and CDR2 YENEEA. The CDR3 sequence is 14 residues long. In nucleotides, the CDR3 is TGTGCCAGCAGCTTAGGACGGAGCCGGTACGAGCAGTACTTC. This translates into CASSLGRSRYEQYF.

This chain uses TRBV27 with TRBJ1-1; TRBD1 matches 7 bases. In germline, CDR1 is MNHEY, CDR2 SMNVEV (reference sequence). The CDR3 has 15 residues. Trimming at V came to 2 bases and at J to 3 bases, leaving 6 bases not matched to a gene. CDR3 DNA: TGTGCCAGCAGTTTAGTGACAGGGCGTTACACTGAAGCTTTCTTT. Its translation is CASSLVTGRYTEAFF.

This clone was found once. This chain uses TRBV10-3 with TRBJ2-5; TRBD1 aligns across 8 bases. The V segment lost 4 bases and the J segment 4 bases; nucleotides outside the gene matches: 5. The CDR3 runs to 14 residues. Germline CDR1 ENHRY, CDR2 SYGVKD. The DNA of the CDR3 is TGTGCCATCAGTGGCAGGGGGCAAGGAGAGACCCAGTACTTC. It codes for CAISGRGQGETQYF.

CDR3 sequence: CASSLMLAGGTDTQYF. As DNA, the CDR3 is TGCGCCAGCAGCTTGATGCTAGCGGGGGGGACAGATACGCAGTATTTT. The chain employs TRBV5-1 and TRBJ2-3; 12 nucleotides align to TRBD2. The CDR3 is 16 amino acids. Germline values: CDR1 SGHRS, CDR2 YFSETQ. V was pared by 1 base and J by 3 bases, with 3 bases of the junction left unmatched.

The chain carries TRBV10-3 and TRBJ2-1; D might be TRBD1 (5 bases). The CDR3 is 13 amino acids. V was shortened by 7 bases and J by 8 bases, with 15 bases between the two germline ends. CDR1 and CDR2 (germline): ENHRY, SYGVKD. CDR3 loop: CAIKTAQSYEQFF. CDR3 sequence (DNA): TGTGCCATCAAGACAGCCCAGAGTTATGAGCAGTTCTTC.

The V gene is TRBV19, the J gene TRBJ1-2; possibly TRBD1 for D (5 bases). The germline CDR1 and CDR2 sequences are LNHDA and SQIVND (reference sequence). The CDR3 covers 15 residues. Trimming left V 1 base short and J 4 bases short, with 13 bases between. DNA for the CDR3: TGTGCCAGTAGTATAGTCCCAGGGATCGGCTATGGCTACACCTTC. This translates into CASSIVPGIGYGYTF.

This clone was detected a few times. The V call is TRBV28, the J call TRBJ1-2; D ambiguous. Looked up from germline, CDR1 is MDHEN and CDR2 is SYDVKM. The V end was cut by 2 bases, the J end by 4 bases, with 8 bases between. The CDR3 length is 13 residues. CDR3 in DNA: TGTGCCAGCAGTTTAGGAGGGCCCTATGGCTACACCTTC. Amino acids: CASSLGGPYGYTF.

The chain couples TRBV6-2 or TRBV6-3 to TRBJ1-5; D not resolved. The germline gives CDR1 MNHEY, CDR2 SVGEGT. CDR3 size: 16 residues. The V gene lost 2 bases and the J gene lost 0 bases, with 11 bases spanning the gap. The CDR3 nucleotides are TGTGCCAGCAGTTACGGGTCCGATCATAGCAATCAGCCCCAGCATTTT. Its translation: CASSYGSDHSNQPQHF.

The chain has TRBV19 and TRBJ1-1; D is uncertain. Germline values: CDR1 LNHDA, CDR2 SQIVND (reference sequence). The CDR3 totals 13 residues. V lost 7 bases, J lost 0 bases, and 9 bases lay in between. The CDR3 spells CASTEGLNTEAFF. In DNA, the CDR3 is TGTGCCAGTACCGAAGGACTGAACACTGAAGCTTTCTTT.

V usage is TRBV2 and J usage is TRBJ1-2; TRBD1 is a possible D gene (5 bases). Germline values: CDR1 SNHLY, CDR2 FYNNEI. With 0 bases removed from V and 3 bases from J, the gap between germline ends came to 8 bases. The CDR3 totals 14 residues. The CDR3 loop is CASSEARADYGYTF. The CDR3, as DNA: TGTGCCAGCAGTGAAGCCAGGGCAGACTATGGCTACACCTTC. Complete variable domain (other parts from reference TRBV2 and TRBJ1-2): EPEVTQTPSHQVTQMGQEVILRCVPISNHLYFYWYRQILGQKVEFLVSFYNNEISEKSEIFDDQFSVERPDGSNFTLKIRSTKLEDSAMYFCASSEARADYGYTFGSGTRLTVV.

This sequence joins TRBV5-1 and TRBJ2-7; 7 bases match TRBD1. Germline values: CDR1 SGHRS, CDR2 YFSETQ. After removal of 0 bases from V and 3 bases from J, the junction contained 6 bases not matched to a gene. The CDR3 has 15 residues. CDR3 in DNA: TGCGCCAGCAGCTTGGGAACAGGGGAGTTCTACGAGCAGTACTTC. Translated, it gives CASSLGTGEFYEQYF. Full variable domain (rest looked up from reference TRBV5-1 and TRBJ2-7): KAGVTQTPRYLIKTRGQQVTLSCSPISGHRSVSWYQQTPGQGLQFLFEYFSETQRNKGNFPGRFSGRQFSNSRSEMNVSTLELGDSALYLCASSLGTGEFYEQYFGPGTRLTVT.

This clone was recorded only once. The chain carries TRBV6-5 and TRBJ1-3; 11 nucleotides line up with TRBD1. Germline-derived CDR1 and CDR2 are MNHEY and SVGAGI. The trim removed 6 bases at V and 4 bases at J, leaving 5 bases unmatched. The CDR3 is made up of 15 amino acids. The CDR3 DNA reads TGTGCCAGCAGATTGGACAGGGGGCCGGGAAACACCATATATTTT. This translates into CASRLDRGPGNTIYF.

This clone appeared a few times. This CDR3 is also generated by other DNA sequences in the sample. CDR3 sequence: CASSHGTGEDQPQHF. For the CDR3, the DNA is TGTGCCAGCAGCCACGGGACAGGGGAGGATCAGCCCCAGCATTTT. The V call is TRBV3-1 (or the pseudogene TRBV3-2), the J call TRBJ1-5, with 10 bases matching TRBD1. This CDR3 has 15 residues. Germline V gene data show CDR1 as LGHDT and CDR2 as YNNKEL (reference sequence). V was clipped by 3 bases and J by 5 bases; unmatched bases: 4.

The chain recombines TRBV27 with TRBJ2-2, with 7 bases fitting TRBD2. CDR1 is MNHEY and CDR2 is SMNVEV in the germline V gene (reference sequence). There are 17 residues in the CDR3. Unmatched junction bases numbered 14, after V lost 6 bases and J lost 4 bases. CDR3: CASRLQKRGPSTGELFF. In nucleotides, the CDR3 is TGTGCCAGCAGACTACAGAAGCGGGGACCGAGCACCGGGGAGCTGTTTTTT.